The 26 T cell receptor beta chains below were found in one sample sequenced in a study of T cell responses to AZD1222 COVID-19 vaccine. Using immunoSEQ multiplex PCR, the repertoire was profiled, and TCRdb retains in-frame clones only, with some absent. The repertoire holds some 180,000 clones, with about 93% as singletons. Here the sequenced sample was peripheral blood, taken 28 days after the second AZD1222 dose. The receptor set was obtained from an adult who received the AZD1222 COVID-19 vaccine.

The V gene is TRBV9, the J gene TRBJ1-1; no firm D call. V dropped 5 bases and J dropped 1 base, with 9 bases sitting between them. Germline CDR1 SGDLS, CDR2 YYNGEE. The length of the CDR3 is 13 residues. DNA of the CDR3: TGTGCCAGCAGGCGGACGGGGAACACTGAAGCTTTCTTT. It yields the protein CASRRTGNTEAFF.

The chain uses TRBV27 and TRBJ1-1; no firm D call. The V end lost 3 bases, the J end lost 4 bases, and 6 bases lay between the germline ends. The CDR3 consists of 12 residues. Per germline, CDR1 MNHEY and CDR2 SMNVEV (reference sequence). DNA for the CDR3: TGTGCCAGCAGTTTCTGGGGCACTGAAGCTTTCTTT. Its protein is CASSFWGTEAFF.

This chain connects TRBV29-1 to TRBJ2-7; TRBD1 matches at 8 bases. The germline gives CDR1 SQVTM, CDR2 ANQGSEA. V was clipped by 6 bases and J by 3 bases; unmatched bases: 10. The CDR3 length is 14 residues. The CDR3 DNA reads TGCAGCGTCTCCCCCGGGACAGGACGCTACGAGCAGTACTTC. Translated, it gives CSVSPGTGRYEQYF.

The CDR3 coding sequence is TGTGCCAGCAGCTTGGGTGAAGGGCCCCAGCATTTT. Translation: CASSLGEGPQHF. The genes are TRBV5-5 and TRBJ1-5, with D uncertain. V was clipped by 0 bases and J by 9 bases, with 7 bases between them. The CDR3 contains 12 residues. The V gene's germline CDR1 is SGHKS and CDR2 YYEKEE (reference sequence).

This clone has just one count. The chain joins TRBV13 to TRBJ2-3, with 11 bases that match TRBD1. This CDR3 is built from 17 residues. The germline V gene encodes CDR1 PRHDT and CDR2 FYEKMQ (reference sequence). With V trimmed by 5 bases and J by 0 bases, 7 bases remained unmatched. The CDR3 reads CASSDYRDRGSTDTQYF. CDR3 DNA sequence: TGTGCCAGCAGCGACTACCGGGACAGGGGGAGCACAGATACGCAGTATTTT.

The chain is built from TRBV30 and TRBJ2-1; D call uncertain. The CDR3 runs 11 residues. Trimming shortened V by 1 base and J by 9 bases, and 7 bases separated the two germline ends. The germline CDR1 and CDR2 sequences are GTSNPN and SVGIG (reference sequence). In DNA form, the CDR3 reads TGTGCCTGGAGTGGAGGCTCTGAGCAGTTCTTC. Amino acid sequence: CAWSGGSEQFF.

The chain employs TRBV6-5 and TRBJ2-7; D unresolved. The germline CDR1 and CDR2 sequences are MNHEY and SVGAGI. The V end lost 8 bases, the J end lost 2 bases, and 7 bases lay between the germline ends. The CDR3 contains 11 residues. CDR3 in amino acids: CASSGAYEQYF. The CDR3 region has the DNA TGTGCCAGCTCCGGAGCCTACGAGCAGTACTTC.

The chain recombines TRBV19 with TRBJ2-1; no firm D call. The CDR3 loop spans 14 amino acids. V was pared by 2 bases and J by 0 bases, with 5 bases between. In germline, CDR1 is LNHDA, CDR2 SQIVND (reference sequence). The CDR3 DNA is TGTGCCAGTAGTATAATGAGCTCCTACAATGAGCAGTTCTTC. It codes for CASSIMSSYNEQFF.

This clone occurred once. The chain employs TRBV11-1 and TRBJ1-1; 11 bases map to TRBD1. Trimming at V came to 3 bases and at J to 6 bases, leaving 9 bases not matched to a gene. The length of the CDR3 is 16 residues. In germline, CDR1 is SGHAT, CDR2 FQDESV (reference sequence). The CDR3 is CASSLWTGGVSAEAFF. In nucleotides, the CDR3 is TGTGCCAGCAGCTTGTGGACAGGGGGCGTGAGCGCTGAAGCTTTCTTT.

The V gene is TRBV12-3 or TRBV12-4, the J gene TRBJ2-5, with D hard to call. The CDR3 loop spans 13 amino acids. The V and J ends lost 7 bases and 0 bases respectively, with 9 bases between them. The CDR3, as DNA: TGTGCCAGCAACGCGGACCACCAAGAGACCCAGTACTTC. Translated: CASNADHQETQYF.

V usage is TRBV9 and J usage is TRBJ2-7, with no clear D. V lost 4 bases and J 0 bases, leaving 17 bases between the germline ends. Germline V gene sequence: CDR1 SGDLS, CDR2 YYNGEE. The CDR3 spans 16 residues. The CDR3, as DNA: TGTGCCAGCAGCCCCGGACGCTCGGAAAGCTCCTACGAGCAGTACTTC. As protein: CASSPGRSESSYEQYF.

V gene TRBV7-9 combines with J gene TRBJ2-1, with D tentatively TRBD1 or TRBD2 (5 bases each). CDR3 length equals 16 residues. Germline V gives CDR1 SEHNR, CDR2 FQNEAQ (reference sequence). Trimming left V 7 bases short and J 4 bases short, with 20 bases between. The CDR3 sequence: CASNNLGPGPYNEQFF. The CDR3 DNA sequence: TGTGCCAGCAATAATCTGGGACCGGGACCATACAATGAGCAGTTCTTC.

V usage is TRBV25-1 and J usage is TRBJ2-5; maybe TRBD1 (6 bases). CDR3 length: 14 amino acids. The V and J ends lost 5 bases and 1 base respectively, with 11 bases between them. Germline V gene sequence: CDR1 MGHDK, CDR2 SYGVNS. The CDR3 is CASSLARGQETQYF. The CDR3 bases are TGTGCCAGCAGTCTGGCCAGGGGCCAAGAGACCCAGTACTTC.

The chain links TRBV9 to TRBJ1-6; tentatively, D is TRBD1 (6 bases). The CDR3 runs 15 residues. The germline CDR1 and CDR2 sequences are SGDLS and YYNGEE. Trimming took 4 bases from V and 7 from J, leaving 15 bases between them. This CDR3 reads CASSPRTVPNSPLHF. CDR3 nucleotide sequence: TGTGCCAGCAGCCCTCGGACAGTGCCCAATTCACCCCTCCACTTT.

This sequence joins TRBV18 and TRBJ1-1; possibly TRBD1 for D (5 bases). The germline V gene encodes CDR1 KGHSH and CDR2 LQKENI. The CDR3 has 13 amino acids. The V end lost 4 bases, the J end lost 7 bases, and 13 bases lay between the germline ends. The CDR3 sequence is CASSHPGGNEAFF. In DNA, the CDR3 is TGTGCCAGCTCACACCCCGGGGGGAATGAAGCTTTCTTT.

CDR3 in DNA: TGTGCCAGCAGTGAATATGTGGGAACTGAAGCTTTCTTT. Its translation: CASSEYVGTEAFF. This sequence joins TRBV25-1 and TRBJ1-1; D is undetermined. The CDR3 length is 13 residues. Germline V gives CDR1 MGHDK, CDR2 SYGVNS. The V and J ends lost 0 bases and 5 bases respectively, with 7 bases between them.

DNA of the CDR3: TGTGCCAGCAGCTTTGGGACAGCCTACGAGCAGTACTTC. Translation gives CASSFGTAYEQYF. J is TRBJ2-7 and V is TRBV7-9, with TRBD1 matching 7 bases. V lost 3 bases to trimming and J lost 2 bases; unmatched junction nucleotides: 1. The CDR3 sequence is 13 residues long. CDR1 is SEHNR and CDR2 is FQNEAQ in the germline V gene (reference sequence).

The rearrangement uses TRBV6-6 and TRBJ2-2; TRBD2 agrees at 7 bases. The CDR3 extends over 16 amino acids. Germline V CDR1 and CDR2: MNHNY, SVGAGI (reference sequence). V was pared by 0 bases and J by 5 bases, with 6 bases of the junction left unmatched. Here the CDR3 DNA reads TGTGCCAGCAGTTACTCGAGGGGCGGGAGTACCGGGGAGCTGTTTTTT. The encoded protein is CASSYSRGGSTGELFF.

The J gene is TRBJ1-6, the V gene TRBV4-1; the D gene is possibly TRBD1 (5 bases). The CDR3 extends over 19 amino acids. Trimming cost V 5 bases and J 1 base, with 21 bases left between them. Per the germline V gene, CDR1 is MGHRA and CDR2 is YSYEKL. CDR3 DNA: TGCGCCAGCAGCAGGAGGGAGGCAGGGAGGTTTTCCTATAATTCACCCCTCCACTTT. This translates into CASSRREAGRFSYNSPLHF.

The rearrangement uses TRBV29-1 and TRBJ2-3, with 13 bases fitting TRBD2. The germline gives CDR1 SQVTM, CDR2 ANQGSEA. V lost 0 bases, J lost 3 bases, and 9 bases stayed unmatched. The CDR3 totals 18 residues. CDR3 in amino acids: CSVEDLLAGGPTTDTQYF. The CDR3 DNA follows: TGCAGCGTTGAAGATCTACTAGCGGGAGGGCCGACAACAGATACGCAGTATTTT.

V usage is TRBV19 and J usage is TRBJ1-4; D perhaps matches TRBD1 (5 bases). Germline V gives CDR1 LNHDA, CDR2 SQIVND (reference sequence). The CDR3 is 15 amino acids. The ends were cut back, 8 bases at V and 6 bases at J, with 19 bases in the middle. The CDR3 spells CASSAEGEGDEKLFF. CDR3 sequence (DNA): TGTGCCAGTTCCGCGGAAGGGGAGGGAGATGAAAAACTGTTTTTT.

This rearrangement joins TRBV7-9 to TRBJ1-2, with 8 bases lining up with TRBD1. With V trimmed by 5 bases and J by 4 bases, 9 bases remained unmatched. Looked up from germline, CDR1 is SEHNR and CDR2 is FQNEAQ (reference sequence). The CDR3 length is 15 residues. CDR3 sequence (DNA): TGTGCCAGCAGCCCGGACAGGGCGCACTTCTATGGCTACACCTTC. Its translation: CASSPDRAHFYGYTF.

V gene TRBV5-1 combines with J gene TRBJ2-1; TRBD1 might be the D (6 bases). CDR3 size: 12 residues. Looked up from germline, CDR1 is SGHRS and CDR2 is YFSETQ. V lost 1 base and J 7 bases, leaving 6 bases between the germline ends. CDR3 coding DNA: TGCGCCAGCAGCTTGCAGGGGAATGAGCAGTTCTTC. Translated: CASSLQGNEQFF.

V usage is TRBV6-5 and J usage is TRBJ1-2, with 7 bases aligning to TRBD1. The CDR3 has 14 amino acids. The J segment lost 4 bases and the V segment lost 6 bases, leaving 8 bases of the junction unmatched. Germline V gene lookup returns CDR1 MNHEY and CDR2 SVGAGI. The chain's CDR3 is CASSPSTGSYGYTF. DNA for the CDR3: TGTGCCAGCAGCCCCTCGACAGGGTCCTATGGCTACACCTTC.

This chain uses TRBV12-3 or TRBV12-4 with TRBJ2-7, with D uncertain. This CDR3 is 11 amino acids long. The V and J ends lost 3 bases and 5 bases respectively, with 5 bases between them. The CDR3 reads CASSFRDEQYF. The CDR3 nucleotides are TGTGCCAGCAGTTTTAGGGACGAGCAGTACTTC.

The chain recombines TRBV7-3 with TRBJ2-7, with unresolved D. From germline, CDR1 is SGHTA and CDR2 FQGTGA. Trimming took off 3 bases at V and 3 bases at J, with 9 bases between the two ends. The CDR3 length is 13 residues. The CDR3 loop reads CASSLEGGYEQYF. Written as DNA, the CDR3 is TGTGCCAGCAGCTTGGAAGGCGGCTACGAGCAGTACTTC.